The rows below give T cell receptor beta chains drawn from one sample of a study of cytomegalovirus exposure and HLA in healthy donors. Repertoires were generated with immunoSEQ multiplex PCR, while TCRdb's copy carries only in-frame clones and drops some. This table has about 190,000 clones, 80% to 85% appearing once. Sequenced material: PBMCs. These receptors all come from a woman aged 18 to 35 in good health and CMV-seropositive. Each CDR3 is given with its conserved first and last residue. D genes are given only for firm matches. Clone size is stated in some rows and not others, as once, few, many or a class when expanded.

abundance	d_gene	v_gene	j_gene	CDR3nt	CDR3aa
NA	NA	TRBV25-1	TRBJ1-1	TGTGCCAGCAGTGATAGACAGGACACTGAAGCTTTCTTT	CASSDRQDTEAFF
NA	NA	TRBV5-1	TRBJ1-1	TGCGCCAGCAGCCTAGACAGGGAAGCTTTCTTT	CASSLDREAFF
once	NA	TRBV15	TRBJ2-3	TGTGCCACCAGCAGAGATCGGAGGGGGCGGTCAGATACGCAGTATTTT	CATSRDRRGRSDTQYF
NA	NA	TRBV5-4	TRBJ1-2	TGTGCCAGCAGCGAGGGTCGATATGGCTACACCTTC	CASSEGRYGYTF
NA	NA	TRBV5-6	TRBJ2-2	TGTGCCAGCAGCTTGCCCCGCAGGGGTGGAAGGGCCGGGGAGCTGTTTTTT	CASSLPRRGGRAGELFF
NA	NA	TRBV6-1	TRBJ1-1	TGTGCCAGCAGTGAGCGGGGGCGCGCCACTGAAGCTTTCTTT	CASSERGRATEAFF
NA	NA	TRBV4-3	TRBJ2-7	TGCGCCAGCAGCCAAGATGCTTCGGGGGTGGAGCAGTACTTC	CASSQDASGVEQYF
NA	NA	TRBV7-8	TRBJ1-1	TGTGCCAGCAGCTTAGGACAGGTGTATACTGAAGCTTTCTTT	CASSLGQVYTEAFF
NA	NA	TRBV2	TRBJ1-5	TGTGCCAGCAGGGAAGACCTAGTGGCCAATCAGCCCCAGCATTTT	CASREDLVANQPQHF
few	TRBD1	TRBV7-8	TRBJ1-2	TGTGCCAGCAGCTTAGCGCGGCCGGGACAGGGATCAGCTAACTATGGCTACACCTTC	CASSLARPGQGSANYGYTF
few	NA	TRBV18	TRBJ2-7	TGTGCCAGCTCACCATCGGTAGTCGTAGGACAAAGAAACTACGAGCAGTACTTC	CASSPSVVVGQRNYEQYF
NA	NA	TRBV18	TRBJ1-4	TGTGCCAGCTCATCGGACCCTCCTTCCAGTTATGGAGGGAATGAAAAACTGTTTTTT	CASSSDPPSSYGGNEKLFF
few	NA	TRBV7-3	TRBJ1-2	TGTGCCAGCAGCTTAAGTGCGCGGAGCGCGGATGGCTACACCTTC	CASSLSARSADGYTF
NA	NA	TRBV7-2	TRBJ2-7	TGTGCCAGCAGGTTGACTTCAAGCTCCTACGAGCAGTACTTC	CASRLTSSSYEQYF
NA	TRBD2	TRBV11-2	TRBJ2-2	TGTGCCAGCAGCTTATCCGGCCTAGCGGTGAATGCCGGGGAGCTGTTTTTT	CASSLSGLAVNAGELFF
few	NA	TRBV18	TRBJ1-2	TGTGCCAGCCACCACGGAGGGAACGGCTACACCTTC	CASHHGGNGYTF
NA	NA	TRBV29-1	TRBJ1-2	TGCAGCGTTGTAGACCTAAACTATGGCTACACCTTC	CSVVDLNYGYTF
NA	NA	TRBV7-8	TRBJ2-1	TGTGCCAGCAGCCCCTCCGGACAGGCAACCGGGAGTGAGCAGTTCTTC	CASSPSGQATGSEQFF
NA	NA	TRBV9	TRBJ1-1	TGTGCCAGCAGCCCAGGAGCGGGGGGGGTCACTGAAGCTTTCTTT	CASSPGAGGVTEAFF
NA	TRBD1	TRBV6-5	TRBJ1-1	TGTGCCAGCAGTAGGGGACAGTCGAACACTGAAGCTTTCTTT	CASSRGQSNTEAFF
NA	TRBD1	TRBV15	TRBJ1-1	TGTGCCACCAGCAGAGGGGCCGGTCTTTACGGGACAGGGGGAAATGGAAAAGAAGCTTTCTTT	CATSRGAGLYGTGGNGKEAFF
NA	NA	TRBV2	TRBJ2-3	TGTGCCAGCAGTGAAGCGGGCCCTACGCAGTATTTT	CASSEAGPTQYF